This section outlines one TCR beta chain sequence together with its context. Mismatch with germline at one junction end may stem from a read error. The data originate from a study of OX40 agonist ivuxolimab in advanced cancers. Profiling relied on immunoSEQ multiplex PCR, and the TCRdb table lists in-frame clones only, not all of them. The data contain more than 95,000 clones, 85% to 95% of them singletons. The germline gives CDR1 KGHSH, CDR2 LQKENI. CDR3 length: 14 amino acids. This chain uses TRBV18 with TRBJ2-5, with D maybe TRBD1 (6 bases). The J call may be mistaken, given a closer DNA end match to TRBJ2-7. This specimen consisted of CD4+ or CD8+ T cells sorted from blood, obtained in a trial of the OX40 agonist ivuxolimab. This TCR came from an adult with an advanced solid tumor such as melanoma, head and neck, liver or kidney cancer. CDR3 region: CASSPQGAVNEQYF. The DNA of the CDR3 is TGTGCCAGCTCCCCACAGGGCGCGGTCAACGAGCAGTACTTC.